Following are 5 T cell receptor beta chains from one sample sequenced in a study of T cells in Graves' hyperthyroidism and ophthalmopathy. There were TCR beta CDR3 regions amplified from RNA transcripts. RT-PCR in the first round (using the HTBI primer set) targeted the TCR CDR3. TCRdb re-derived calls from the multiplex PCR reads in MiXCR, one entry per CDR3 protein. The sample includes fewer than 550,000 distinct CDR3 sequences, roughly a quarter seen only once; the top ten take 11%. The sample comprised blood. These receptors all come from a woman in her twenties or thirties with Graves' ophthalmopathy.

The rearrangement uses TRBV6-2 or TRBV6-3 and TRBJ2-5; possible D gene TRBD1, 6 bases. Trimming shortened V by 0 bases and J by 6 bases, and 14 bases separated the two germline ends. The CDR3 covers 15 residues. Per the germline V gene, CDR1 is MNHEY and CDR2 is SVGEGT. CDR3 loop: CASSYSVQGWQTQYF. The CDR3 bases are TGTGCCAGCAGTTACTCGGTCCAGGGGTGGCAGACCCAGTACTTC.

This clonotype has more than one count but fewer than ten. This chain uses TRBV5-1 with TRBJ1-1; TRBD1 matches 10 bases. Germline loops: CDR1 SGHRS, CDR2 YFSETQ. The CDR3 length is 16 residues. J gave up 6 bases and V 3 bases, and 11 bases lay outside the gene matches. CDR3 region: CASSSPGTGALAEAFF. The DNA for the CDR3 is TGCGCCAGCAGCTCCCCCGGGACAGGGGCTCTGGCTGAAGCTTTCTTT.

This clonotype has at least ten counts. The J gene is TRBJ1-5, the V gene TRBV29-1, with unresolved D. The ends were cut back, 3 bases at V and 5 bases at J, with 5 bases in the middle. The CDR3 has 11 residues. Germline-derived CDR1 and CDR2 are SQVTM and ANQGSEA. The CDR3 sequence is CSVDWDQPQHF. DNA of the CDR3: TGCAGCGTTGATTGGGATCAGCCCCAGCATTTT.

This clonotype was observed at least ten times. The CDR3 DNA reads as TGTGCCAGCAGCCCGGCGGGGGGCACAGGCGGGGAGCTGTTTTTT. Protein product: CASSPAGGTGGELFF. V usage is TRBV7-8 and J usage is TRBJ2-2; 8 nucleotides agree with TRBD2. Germline V CDR1 and CDR2: SGHVS, FQNEAQ. Trimming at V came to 5 bases and at J to 7 bases, leaving 9 bases not matched to a gene. The CDR3 is 15 amino acids.

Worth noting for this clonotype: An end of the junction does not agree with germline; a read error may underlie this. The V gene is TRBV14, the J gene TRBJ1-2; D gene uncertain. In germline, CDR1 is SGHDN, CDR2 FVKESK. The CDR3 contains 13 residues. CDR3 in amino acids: CASSYAVYYGYTF. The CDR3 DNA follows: TGTGCCAGCAGCTATGCGGTCTACTATGGATACACCTTC. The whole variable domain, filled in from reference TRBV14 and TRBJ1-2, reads EAGVTQFPSHSVIEKGQTVTLRCDPISGHDNLYWYRRVMGKEIKFLLHFVKESKQDESGMPNNRFLAERTGGTYSTLKVQPAELEDSGVYFCASSYAVYYGYTFGSGTRLTVV.